A selection of T cell receptor beta chains follows, all from one sample in a study of blood T cell repertoires in COVID-19. Produced via immunoSEQ multiplex PCR; TCRdb's table is partial and in-frame only. The sample has 210,000 or so clones; around 84% are singletons. The sample was peripheral blood. These receptors originate from a human donor in a cohort sampled during active COVID-19. Each CDR3 is given with its conserved first and last residue. A D gene is named only where the DNA matches it firmly. Size is stated for part of the rows, as once, few or many counts, or as a class when the clone is expanded.

d_call,cdr3_length,clone_size,j_call,v_call,cdr3_nt,cdr3_aa
TRBD1,17,-,TRBJ1-5,TRBV27,TGTGCCAGCAGTCCCTCCAGGGGGGTCATAGTCGTTCAGCCCCAGCATTTT,CASSPSRGVIVVQPQHF
-,15,-,TRBJ2-2,TRBV27,TGTGCCAGCAGTTTCCTAGACTATCCGGCCGGGGAGCTGTTTTTT,CASSFLDYPAGELFF
TRBD1,15,many,TRBJ2-2,TRBV7-3,TGTGCCAGCAGCCGGACAGGGGGCTTGTCCGGGGAGCTGTTTTTT,CASSRTGGLSGELFF
TRBD1,14,-,TRBJ1-2,TRBV27,TGTGCCAGCAGTCTCTTTACGGGACAGGGGGGCTACACCTTC,CASSLFTGQGGYTF
-,18,-,TRBJ2-3,TRBV4-1,TGCGCCAGCAGCCAAGATCACACAGGCCTACCGAGGACAGATACGCAGTATTTT,CASSQDHTGLPRTDTQYF
TRBD1,16,-,TRBJ2-5,TRBV5-4,TGTGCCAGCAGCTTAGGGGGCGCTGGGTTAAAAGAGACCCAGTACTTC,CASSLGGAGLKETQYF
-,15,-,TRBJ1-4,TRBV3-1/TRBV3-2,TGTGCCAGCAGCCAAGGGACAGCAACTAATGAAAAACTGTTTTTT,CASSQGTATNEKLFF
-,12,once,TRBJ1-4,TRBV7-9,TGTGCCAGCAGCATGGGGGCGCAAAAACTGTTTTTT,CASSMGAQKLFF
-,16,-,TRBJ1-6,TRBV7-6,TGTGCCAGCAGCCCGACACAGAGTCCGCTTAATTCACCCCTCCACTTT,CASSPTQSPLNSPLHF
TRBD1,15,once,TRBJ1-5,TRBV30,TGTGCCTGGAGTAGACAAACAGGGGGCAATCAGCCCCAGCATTTT,CAWSRQTGGNQPQHF
TRBD1,13,-,TRBJ1-6,TRBV30,TGTGCTTGGGCCGGGACAGAATTTTTGACCCTCCACTTT,CAWAGTEFLTLHF
-,16,once,TRBJ2-3,TRBV11-2,TGTGCCAGCAGCTTTTCGTCCGGGGTCCGCACAGATACGCAGTATTTT,CASSFSSGVRTDTQYF
TRBD1,15,-,TRBJ1-2,TRBV5-1,TGCGCCAGCAGCTTGGGAACAGGGGGCCCGTCTGGCTACACCTTC,CASSLGTGGPSGYTF
TRBD1,12,-,TRBJ1-3,TRBV6-5,TGTGCCGCGAGGGGGCAGGGAAACACCATATATTTT,CAARGQGNTIYF
-,14,-,TRBJ2-5,TRBV16,TGTGCCAGCAGCCAATCAGCACCCCAAGAGACCCAGTACTTC,CASSQSAPQETQYF
TRBD1,17,-,TRBJ2-1,TRBV19,TGTGCCAGTAGTATAGAGTCCGGGACAGGGTTTTACAATGAGCAGTTCTTC,CASSIESGTGFYNEQFF
TRBD1,14,once,TRBJ1-5,TRBV15,TGTGCCACCAGCAGGACAGGGGTCGGTCAGCCCCAGCATTTT,CATSRTGVGQPQHF
-,16,-,TRBJ2-7,TRBV25-1,TGTGCCAGCAGTGAACGTACAGGATTCAGCTCCTACGAGCAGTACTTC,CASSERTGFSSYEQYF
-,14,-,TRBJ2-4,TRBV13,TGTGCCAGCAGTCTTGACTGGGCCAAAAACATTCAGTACTTC,CASSLDWAKNIQYF
-,15,-,TRBJ1-6,TRBV19,TGTGCCAGTAGTATTGTTCCAGGGAGGGATTCACCCCTCCACTTT,CASSIVPGRDSPLHF
-,11,-,TRBJ1-4,TRBV29-1,TGCAGCGTTGGGCAAGATGAAAAACTGTTTTTT,CSVGQDEKLFF
-,15,-,TRBJ1-2,TRBV4-1,TGCGCCAGCAGATCACCGTTGGGAGGGTACGGTGGCTACACCTTC,CASRSPLGGYGGYTF
-,13,-,TRBJ1-1,TRBV2,TGTGCCAGCAGGGGATCGACAGACACTGAAGCTTTCTTT,CASRGSTDTEAFF
-,14,-,TRBJ1-6,TRBV27,TGTGCCAGCAGTTTAGGCGGGTATAATTCACCCCTCCACTTT,CASSLGGYNSPLHF
TRBD1,15,once,TRBJ1-4,TRBV7-9,TGTGCCAGCAGCTTAATCGGGACAGGGGATGAAAAACTGTTTTTT,CASSLIGTGDEKLFF
-,16,-,TRBJ1-1,TRBV19,TGTGCCAGTAGTATCTTTGTCTCGGGTTTTATCACTGAAGCTTTCTTT,CASSIFVSGFITEAFF
TRBD2,14,-,TRBJ2-3,TRBV10-1,TGCGCCAGCGGACTAGCGACTAGCACAGATACGCAGTATTTT,CASGLATSTDTQYF
TRBD1,16,-,TRBJ1-4,TRBV28,TGTGCCAGCAGCCCTGGGACAGGGGGCATTAATGAAAAACTGTTTTTT,CASSPGTGGINEKLFF
TRBD2,16,once,TRBJ2-3,TRBV9,TGTGCCAGCAGCGTATGGACTAGCGGGGGGAGGGATACGCAGTATTTT,CASSVWTSGGRDTQYF
-,14,few,TRBJ2-7,TRBV7-2,TGTGCCAGCAGCTTAGCCAGGCCCCTCGACGAGCAGTACTTC,CASSLARPLDEQYF
TRBD1,14,-,TRBJ2-2,TRBV9,TGTGCCAGCGGACAGGGGGCGTGGACCGGGGAGCTGTTTTTT,CASGQGAWTGELFF
-,14,-,TRBJ2-1,TRBV28,TGTGCCAGCAGTTCCGGGACTCACCTCAATGAGCAGTTCTTC,CASSSGTHLNEQFF
-,16,-,TRBJ1-1,TRBV11-2,TGTGCCAGCAGCCAGGCGAACACAGGTTGGTGGACTGAAGCTTTCTTT,CASSQANTGWWTEAFF
TRBD1,13,-,TRBJ2-5,TRBV5-4,TGTGCCAGCAGCTTTACAGGGGAGGAGACCCAGTACTTC,CASSFTGEETQYF
-,14,-,TRBJ2-1,TRBV5-4,TGTGCCAGCAGCACGACTAGGGGCTACAATGAGCAGTTCTTC,CASSTTRGYNEQFF
-,12,-,TRBJ2-3,TRBV6-5,TGTGCCAGCAGCTCCGCCACAGGAACGCAGTATTTT,CASSSATGTQYF
-,16,-,TRBJ2-2,TRBV5-6,TGTGCCAGCAGCTTGAGGGCCCGTGGAGGAATCGGGGAGCTGTTTTTT,CASSLRARGGIGELFF
-,16,-,TRBJ1-6,TRBV7-3,TGTGCCAGCAGCCCCCTCGGGATGGGGATGAATTCACCCCTCCACTTT,CASSPLGMGMNSPLHF
TRBD1,15,-,TRBJ1-1,TRBV7-9,TGTGCCAGCAGCCTTCTAGGACAGGGGGGCACTGAAGCTTTCTTT,CASSLLGQGGTEAFF
TRBD1,15,-,TRBJ2-7,TRBV19,TGTGCCAGTAGTAACCAGGGACAGCCGTCCTACGAGCAGTACTTC,CASSNQGQPSYEQYF
-,12,-,TRBJ1-3,TRBV3-1/TRBV3-2,TGTGCCAGCAGCCAAGGTACGGGGACCATATATTTT,CASSQGTGTIYF